This T cell receptor beta chain was identified during a study of long-term antiretroviral therapy in people with HIV (dated by TCRdb to between 2022 and 2023). For context, the study as a whole: The earliest samples were collected roughly a decade before the 2015 WHO recommendation for immediate ART, at a time when ART was usually postponed until CD4 counts fell. No cross-contamination during QIAcube processing turned up in test extractions that ran a monoclonal T-cell line alongside around 32 polyclonal samples. About 35% of the 30 participants with HIV were female. This retrospective serial study examined whether starting ART and sustained HIV suppression were associated with changes in the composition and diversity of the TRB repertoire in peripheral blood. From some 33 adults with confirmed HIV infection, the cohort provided under 200 cryopreserved PBMC samples, gathered serially across a mean of roughly 6 years (range 1-12). The investigation overall reported the following: At every time point, the repertoire was dominated by expanded TRB clones first identified before ART initiation, although this dominance fluctuated and, in many PLHIV, declined after ART. The samples span the years 2004 to 2017, and the ART regimens used may be less effective than current regimens. A significant increase in TRB diversity was found to be associated with ART initiation, although TRB diversity was observed to remain significantly below that of transplant donor controls even after long-term ART. Because cell numbers in pre-ART samples were limited, unsorted PBMC were profiled instead of sorted CD4+ and CD8+ T cells. Owing to limited PBMC availability, only the TCR beta chain was sequenced, without alpha chain pairing. Inferences about post-ART repertoire changes are limited because no data were available on ART adherence, viral resistance or therapy changes. HIV repertoires had narrower CDR3 length ranges than controls, and the network structure suggested an antigen-experienced repertoire that shifted only slightly toward naive after ART.

The immunoSEQ hsTCRB v3.0 assay was used at survey level resolution to sequence the TRB variable region. The targeted TRB sequencing depth was about 40,000-55,000 T-cell genomes per sample. Pooled TRB libraries were sequenced on an Illumina MiSeq with a v3 150-cycle kit. For the original study's pipeline: Repertoire analysis was performed in R inside a reproducible Nextflow workflow that covered QC, data transformation and analysis. Custom analyses were implemented in LymphoSeq2, an R package for AIRR-Seq data exploration. A handful of samples that yielded fewer than 5000 total TRB sequences were excluded, so that approximately 200 HIV repertoires were analyzed. Among the roughly 190 retained HIV repertoires, approximately 59 were collected before ART initiation and approximately 130 after ART initiation. Each repertoire was downsampled to 5000 TRB nucleotide sequences, and summary statistics were averaged across 100 downsampling iterations. Only TRB sequences with CDR3 regions of at least seven amino acids were retained for analysis. Diversity was assessed using a clonality score derived from Shannon entropy and using the Gini coefficient. Repertoire networks linked the top 5000 CDR3 amino acid sequences whenever two sequences differed by an edit distance of one. For TRB CDR3 amino acid sequences, antigen specificity groups and MHC restriction were predicted with GLIPH2. CDR3 amino acid sequences were matched against VDJdb and McPAS-TCR to flag known CMV, EBV, HIV or tissue antigen associations. Pre-ART, post-ART and control groups were compared with Wilcoxon signed-rank tests and Holm-Bonferroni correction. TCRdb mirrors the immuneACCESS table, restricted to in-frame sequences. Some clones are absent from its copies; in checked studies, under half trace to an unresolved V gene, and the reason for the others is unknown. V and J calls and clone size follow that table, whereas D and trimming were derived from the DNA. The sample includes about 44,000 clones, with 90% to 95% observed a single time. Clones ranked in the top ten supply about 3% of the sample.

Worth noting for this clone: Its cognate antigen has yet to be identified. The input lacks base qualities; no much larger clone sits a single base away.

V has 4 bases trimmed and J has 7 bases trimmed; junction bases matching no gene number 11. Reading from cysteine to phenylalanine, the CDR3 counts 15 amino acids. Only the CDR3 DNA stays, 45 bases, in frame from base 1. As encoded in the germline V gene, CDR1 is SGHTS while CDR2 is YDEGEE. Participants were included only if at least one PBMC sample before ART initiation and at least two post-ART samples were available. Treatment was received in the United States of America by all participants with HIV. Cryopreserved samples of roughly 0.85-11 million PBMC were thawed and washed before DNA extraction. At the time of the earliest PBMC sample, participants with HIV were aged between about 20 and 54 years. Each participant contributed PBMC samples from 1-4 timepoints before ART initiation and 2-8 timepoints after ART initiation, with a median of 7 samples. For every participant, serial HIV viral load, CD4+ T-cell count, ART history and demographic data were obtained. Genomic DNA was extracted from unsorted PBMC with a Qiagen kit on a QIAcube, processed in batches of 12 samples.

The TCR sequence derives from a woman aged 45-65 years with HIV. The sample consisted of unsorted PBMCs, taken 3.7 years after starting antiretroviral therapy. The sequence joins TRBV5-8 to TRBJ2-4; the junction holds 7 bases that match TRBD2. At the DNA level, the sequence is TGTGCCAGCAGCCCCTTAGCGGGTCGGACGAACATTCAGTACTTC. It specifies CASSPLAGRTNIQYF.